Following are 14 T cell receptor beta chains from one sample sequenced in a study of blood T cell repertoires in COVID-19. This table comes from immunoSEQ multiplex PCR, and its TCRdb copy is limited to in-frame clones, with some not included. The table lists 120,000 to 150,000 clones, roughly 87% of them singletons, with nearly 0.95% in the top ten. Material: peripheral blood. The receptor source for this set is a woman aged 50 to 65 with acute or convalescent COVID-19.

Here the CDR3 DNA reads TGCAGTGCTAGTGCGGGAGGGTCGGCAGATACGCAGTATTTT. Its translation: CSASAGGSADTQYF. This sequence joins TRBV20-1 and TRBJ2-3; 9 bases are a match to TRBD2. Germline CDR1 reads DFQATT; CDR2 reads SNEGSKA (reference sequence). The CDR3 runs to 14 residues. The junction had 5 bases not matched to a gene; V was cut back by 3 bases and J by 4 bases.

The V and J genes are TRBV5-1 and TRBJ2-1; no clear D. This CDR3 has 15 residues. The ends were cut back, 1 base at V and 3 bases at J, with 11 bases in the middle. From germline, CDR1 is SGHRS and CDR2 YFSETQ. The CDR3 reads CASSLRLGIYNEQFF. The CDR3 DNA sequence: TGCGCCAGCAGCTTGAGGCTGGGCATCTACAATGAGCAGTTCTTC.

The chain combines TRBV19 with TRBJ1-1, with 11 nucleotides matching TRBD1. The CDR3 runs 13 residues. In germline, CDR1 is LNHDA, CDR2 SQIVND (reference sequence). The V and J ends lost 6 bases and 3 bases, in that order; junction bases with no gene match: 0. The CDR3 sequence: CASRGQGDTEAFF. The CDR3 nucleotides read TGTGCCAGTAGGGGACAGGGGGACACTGAAGCTTTCTTT.

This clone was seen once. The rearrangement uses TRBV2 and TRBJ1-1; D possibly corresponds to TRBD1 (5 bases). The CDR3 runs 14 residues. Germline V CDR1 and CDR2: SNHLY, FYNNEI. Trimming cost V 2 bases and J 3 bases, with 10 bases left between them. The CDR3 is CASSENPGDTEAFF. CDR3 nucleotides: TGTGCCAGCAGTGAAAACCCGGGGGACACTGAAGCTTTCTTT.

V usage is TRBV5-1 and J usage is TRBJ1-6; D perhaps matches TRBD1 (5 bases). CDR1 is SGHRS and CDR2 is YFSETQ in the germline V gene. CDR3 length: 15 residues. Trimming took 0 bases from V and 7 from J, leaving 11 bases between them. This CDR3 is CASSLEPRANSPLHF. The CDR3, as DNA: TGCGCCAGCAGCTTGGAGCCCAGGGCAAATTCACCCCTCCACTTT. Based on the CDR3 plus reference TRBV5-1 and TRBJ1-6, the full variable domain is KAGVTQTPRYLIKTRGQQVTLSCSPISGHRSVSWYQQTPGQGLQFLFEYFSETQRNKGNFPGRFSGRQFSNSRSEMNVSTLELGDSALYLCASSLEPRANSPLHFGNGTRLTVT.

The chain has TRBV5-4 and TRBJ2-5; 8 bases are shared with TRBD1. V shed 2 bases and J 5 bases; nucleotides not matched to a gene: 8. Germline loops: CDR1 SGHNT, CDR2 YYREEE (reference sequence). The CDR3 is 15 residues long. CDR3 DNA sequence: TGTGCCAGCAGCTTACAAACAGGGGGAGAGGAGACCCAGTACTTC. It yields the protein CASSLQTGGEETQYF.

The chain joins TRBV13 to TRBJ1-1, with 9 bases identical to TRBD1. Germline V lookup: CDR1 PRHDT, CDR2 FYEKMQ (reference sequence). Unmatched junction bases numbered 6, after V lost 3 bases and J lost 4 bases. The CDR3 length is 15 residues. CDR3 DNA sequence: TGTGCCAGCAGCTTCAACAGGGGGCGTGGCACTGAAGCTTTCTTT. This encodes CASSFNRGRGTEAFF.

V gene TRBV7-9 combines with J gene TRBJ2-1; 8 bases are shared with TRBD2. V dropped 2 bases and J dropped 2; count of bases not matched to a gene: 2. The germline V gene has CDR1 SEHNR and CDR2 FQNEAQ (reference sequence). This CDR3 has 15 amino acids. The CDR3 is CASSLNGGAYNEQFF. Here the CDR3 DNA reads TGTGCCAGCAGCTTAAACGGGGGGGCCTACAATGAGCAGTTCTTC.

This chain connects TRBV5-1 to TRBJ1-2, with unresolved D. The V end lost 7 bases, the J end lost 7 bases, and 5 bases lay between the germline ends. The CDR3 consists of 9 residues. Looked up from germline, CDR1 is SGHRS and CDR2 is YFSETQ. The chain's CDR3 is CASPPGYTF. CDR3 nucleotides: TGCGCCAGCCCTCCTGGCTACACCTTC. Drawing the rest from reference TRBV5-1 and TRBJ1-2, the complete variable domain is KAGVTQTPRYLIKTRGQQVTLSCSPISGHRSVSWYQQTPGQGLQFLFEYFSETQRNKGNFPGRFSGRQFSNSRSEMNVSTLELGDSALYLCASPPGYTFGSGTRLTVV.

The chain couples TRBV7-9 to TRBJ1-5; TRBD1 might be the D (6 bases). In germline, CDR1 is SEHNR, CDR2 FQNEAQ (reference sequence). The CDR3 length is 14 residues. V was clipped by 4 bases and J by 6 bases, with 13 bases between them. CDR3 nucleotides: TGTGCCAGCAGCTCAGCCAGGGGTCGTCAGCCCCAGCATTTT. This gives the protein CASSSARGRQPQHF.

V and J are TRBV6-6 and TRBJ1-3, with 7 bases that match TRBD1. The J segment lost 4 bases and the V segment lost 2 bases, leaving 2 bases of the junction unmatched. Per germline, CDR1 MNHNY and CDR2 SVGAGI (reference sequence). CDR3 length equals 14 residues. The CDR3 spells CASSYTQGGNTIYF. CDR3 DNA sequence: TGTGCCAGCAGTTACACACAGGGGGGAAACACCATATATTTT.

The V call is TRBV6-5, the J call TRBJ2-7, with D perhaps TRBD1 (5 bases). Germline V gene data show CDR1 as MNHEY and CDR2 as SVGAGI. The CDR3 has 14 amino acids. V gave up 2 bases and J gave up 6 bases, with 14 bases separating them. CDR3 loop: CASSYSLRASEQYF. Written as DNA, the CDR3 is TGTGCCAGCAGTTACAGTCTCAGGGCGTCCGAGCAGTACTTC.

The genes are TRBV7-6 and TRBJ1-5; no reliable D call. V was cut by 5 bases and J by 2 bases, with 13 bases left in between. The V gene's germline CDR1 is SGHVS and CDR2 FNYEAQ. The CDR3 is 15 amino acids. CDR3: CASSPQVGGNQPQHF. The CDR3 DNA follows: TGTGCCAGCAGCCCCCAGGTTGGTGGCAATCAGCCCCAGCATTTT. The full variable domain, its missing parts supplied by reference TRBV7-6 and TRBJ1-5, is GAGVSQSPRYKVTKRGQDVALRCDPISGHVSLYWYRQALGQGPEFLTYFNYEAQQDKSGLPNDRFSAERPEGSISTLTIQRTEQRDSAMYRCASSPQVGGNQPQHFGDGTRLSIL.

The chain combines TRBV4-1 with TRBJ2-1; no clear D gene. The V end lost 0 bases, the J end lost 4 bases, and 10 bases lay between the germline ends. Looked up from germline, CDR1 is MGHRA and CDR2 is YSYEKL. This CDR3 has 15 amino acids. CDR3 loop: CASSQERTRYNEQFF. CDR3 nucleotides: TGCGCCAGCAGCCAAGAGCGTACGAGGTACAATGAGCAGTTCTTC.